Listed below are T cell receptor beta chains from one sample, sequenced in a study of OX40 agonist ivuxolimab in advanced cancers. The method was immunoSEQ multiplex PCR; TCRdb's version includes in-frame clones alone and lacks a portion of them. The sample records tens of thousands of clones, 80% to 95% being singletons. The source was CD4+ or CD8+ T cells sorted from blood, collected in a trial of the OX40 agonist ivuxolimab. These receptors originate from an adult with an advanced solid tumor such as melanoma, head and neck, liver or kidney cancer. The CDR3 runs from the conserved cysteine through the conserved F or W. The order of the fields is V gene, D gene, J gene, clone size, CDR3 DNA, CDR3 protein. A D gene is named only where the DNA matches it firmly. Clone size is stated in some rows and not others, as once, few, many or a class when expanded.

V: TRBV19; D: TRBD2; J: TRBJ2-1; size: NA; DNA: TGTGCCAGTAGACCAACTAGCGGGGGGGCCTCTGAGCAGTTCTTC; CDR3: CASRPTSGGASEQFF
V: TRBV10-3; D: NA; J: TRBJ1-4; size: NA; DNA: TGTGCCATCAGTGAGCTGCTGCGGGGGGCGACAACTAATGAAAAACTGTTTTTT; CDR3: CAISELLRGATTNEKLFF
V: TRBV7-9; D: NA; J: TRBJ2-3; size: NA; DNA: TGTGCCAGCAGCTTCGGAGGGGTACGGGATACGCAGTATTTT; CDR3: CASSFGGVRDTQYF
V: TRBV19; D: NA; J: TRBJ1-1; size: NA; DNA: TGTGCCAGTGAAGCAGGGTCCACTGAAGCTTTCTTT; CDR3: CASEAGSTEAFF
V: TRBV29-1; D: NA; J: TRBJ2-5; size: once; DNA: TGCAGCGTCCCCCGGACCGGCCTAGAGACCCAGTACTTC; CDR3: CSVPRTGLETQYF
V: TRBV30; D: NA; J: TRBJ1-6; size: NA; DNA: TGTGCCTGGACCCTAGGGGGCTATAATTCACCCCTCCACTTT; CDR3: CAWTLGGYNSPLHF
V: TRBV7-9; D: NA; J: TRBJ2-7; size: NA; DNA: TGTGCCAGCAGCCGGGGGGCGAATAACGAGCAGTACTTC; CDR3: CASSRGANNEQYF
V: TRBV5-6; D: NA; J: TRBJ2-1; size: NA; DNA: TGTGCCAGCAGCCGGGATCCCCGGTACAATGAGCAGTTCTTC; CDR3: CASSRDPRYNEQFF
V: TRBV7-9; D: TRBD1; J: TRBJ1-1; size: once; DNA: TGTGCCAGCAGCGCGACAGGGGGCAGTAACACTGAAGCTTTCTTT; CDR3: CASSATGGSNTEAFF
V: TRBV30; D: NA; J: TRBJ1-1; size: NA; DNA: TGTGCCTTGCAGTTTCTTCTCCAGAACACTGAAGCTTTCTTT; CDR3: CALQFLLQNTEAFF
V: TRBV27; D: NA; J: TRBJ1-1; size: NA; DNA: TGTGCCAGCAGTTTATCGTTCGGCAGATACACTGAAGCTTTCTTT; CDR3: CASSLSFGRYTEAFF
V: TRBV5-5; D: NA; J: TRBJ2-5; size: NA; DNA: TGTGCCAGCAGCTTTAGTGGGGGGGCAGGCGAGACCCAGTACTTC; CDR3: CASSFSGGAGETQYF
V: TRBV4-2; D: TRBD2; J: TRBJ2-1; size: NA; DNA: TGTGCCAGCAGTCCTAGCGGGGGGGGCAATGAGCAGTTCTTC; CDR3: CASSPSGGGNEQFF
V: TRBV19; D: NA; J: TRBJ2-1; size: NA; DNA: TGTGCCAGTAGTATAGGTCAGTTTCGTGAGCAGTTCTTC; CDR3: CASSIGQFREQFF
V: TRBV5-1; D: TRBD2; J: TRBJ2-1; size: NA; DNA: TGCGCCAGCAGCTGGGGGGGAAGCAATGAGCAGTTCTTC; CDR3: CASSWGGSNEQFF
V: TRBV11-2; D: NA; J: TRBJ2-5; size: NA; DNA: TGTGCCAGCAGCTTAGCTCAGGGGCGGGAAGAGACCCAGTACTTC; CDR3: CASSLAQGREETQYF